The next 6 T cell receptor beta chains were all read from a single sample in a study of blood T cells in healthy people across ages. It was with a sample-barcoded 5' primer and a J-beta primer mix that a second PCR of about 6 to 11 cycles was run. TCRdb fed the 5' RACE reads into MiXCR, producing one record per CDR3 protein. Altogether around 1,600,000 distinct CDR3 sequences are present, 42% being singletons, with the ten largest covering about 4.1%. Specimen: blood. These receptors all come from a woman aged 18-29 years in good health.

This chain connects TRBV2 to TRBJ1-6; D remains ambiguous. In germline, CDR1 is SNHLY, CDR2 FYNNEI. The CDR3 loop spans 13 amino acids. Trimming stripped 1 base from V and 8 bases from J, with 6 bases between. The CDR3 DNA sequence: TGTGCCAGCAGTGAAGGGGTCTATTCACCCCTCCACTTT. This codes for CASSEGVYSPLHF.

This clonotype was seen more than once but under ten times. The chain couples TRBV9 to TRBJ2-5; 7 nucleotides agree with TRBD1. With 3 bases clipped from V and 5 bases from J, the junction kept 10 bases outside the gene matches. This CDR3 region has 15 residues. In germline, CDR1 is SGDLS, CDR2 YYNGEE. DNA for the CDR3: TGTGCCAGCAGCGCAGCACCGACAGGGATCGAGACCCAGTACTTC. Encoded protein: CASSAAPTGIETQYF.

CDR3 loop: CASSLVLSQGDTEAFF. The CDR3 nucleotides are TGTGCCAGCAGCTTAGTTCTCTCGCAAGGGGACACTGAAGCTTTCTTT. J is TRBJ1-1 and V is TRBV11-2; D may be TRBD1 (5 bases). CDR3 length: 16 residues. The germline V and J ends were trimmed by 1 base and 3 bases, with 15 bases remaining between them. Germline assignment: CDR1 SGHAT and CDR2 FQNNGV.

A single count supports this clonotype. This chain links TRBV27 with TRBJ2-7; D may be TRBD1 or TRBD2 (5 bases each). Germline V gene lookup returns CDR1 MNHEY and CDR2 SMNVEV (reference sequence). With 3 bases removed from V and 3 bases from J, the gap between germline ends came to 12 bases. This CDR3 has 14 amino acids. The CDR3 DNA sequence: TGTGCCAGCAGTTTTAGGGGACCGATCTACGAGCAGTACTTC. Translating gives CASSFRGPIYEQYF.

This clonotype was recorded a few times. The chain uses TRBV3-1 and TRBJ2-3, with 15 nucleotides matching TRBD2. Germline CDR1 and CDR2: LGHDT and YNNKEL (reference sequence). The CDR3 loop spans 18 amino acids. Trimming at V came to 4 bases and at J to 4 bases, leaving 9 bases not matched to a gene. The CDR3 coding sequence is TGTGCCAGCAGCCTCTCGGGACTAGCGGGGGGAGTGCCAGATACGCAGTATTTT. As protein: CASSLSGLAGGVPDTQYF.

This clonotype has just a few counts. This chain uses TRBV20-1 with TRBJ1-1, with a tentative D call TRBD1 (5 bases). V was pared by 3 bases and J by 1 base, with 9 bases between. The V gene's germline CDR1 is DFQATT and CDR2 SNEGSKA (reference sequence). There are 13 residues in the CDR3. For the CDR3, the DNA is TGCAGTGCTAGCGTGCAGGGGAACACTGAAGCTTTCTTT. It translates to CSASVQGNTEAFF.